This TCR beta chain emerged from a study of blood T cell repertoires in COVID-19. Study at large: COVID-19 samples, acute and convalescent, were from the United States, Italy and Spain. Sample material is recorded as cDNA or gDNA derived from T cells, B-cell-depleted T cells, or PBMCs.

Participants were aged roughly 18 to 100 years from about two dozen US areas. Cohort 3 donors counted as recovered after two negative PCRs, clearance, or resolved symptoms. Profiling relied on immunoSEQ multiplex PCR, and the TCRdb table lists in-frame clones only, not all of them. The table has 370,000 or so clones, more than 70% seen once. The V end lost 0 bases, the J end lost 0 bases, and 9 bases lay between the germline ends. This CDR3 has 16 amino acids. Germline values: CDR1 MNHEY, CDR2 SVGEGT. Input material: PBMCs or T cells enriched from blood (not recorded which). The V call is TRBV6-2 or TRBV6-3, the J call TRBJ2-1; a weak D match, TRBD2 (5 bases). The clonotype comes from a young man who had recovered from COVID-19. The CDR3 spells CASSYSTRYSYNEQFF. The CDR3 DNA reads TGTGCCAGCAGTTACTCAACTAGGTACTCCTACAATGAGCAGTTCTTC.